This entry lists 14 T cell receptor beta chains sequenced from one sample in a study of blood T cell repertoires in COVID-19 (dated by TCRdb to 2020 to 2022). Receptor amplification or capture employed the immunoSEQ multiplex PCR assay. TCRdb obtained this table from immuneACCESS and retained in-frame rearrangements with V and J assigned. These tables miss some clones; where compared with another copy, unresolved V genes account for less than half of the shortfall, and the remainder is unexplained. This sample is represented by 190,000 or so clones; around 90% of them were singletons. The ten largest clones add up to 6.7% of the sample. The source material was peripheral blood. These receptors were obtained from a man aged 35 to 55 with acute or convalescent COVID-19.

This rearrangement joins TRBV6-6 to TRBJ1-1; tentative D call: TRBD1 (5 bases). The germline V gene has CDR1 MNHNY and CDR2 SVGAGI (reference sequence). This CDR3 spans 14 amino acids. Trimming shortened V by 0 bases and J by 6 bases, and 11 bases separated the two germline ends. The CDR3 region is CASSYSTVASEAFF. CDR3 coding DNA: TGTGCCAGCAGTTACTCGACAGTGGCGTCTGAAGCTTTCTTT.

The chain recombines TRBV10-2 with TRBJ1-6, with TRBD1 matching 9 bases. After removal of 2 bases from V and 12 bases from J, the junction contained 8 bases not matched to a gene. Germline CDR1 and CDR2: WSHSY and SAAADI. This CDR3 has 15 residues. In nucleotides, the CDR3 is TGCGCCAGCAGTGAGATCGGGACAGGGTTAGGACCCCTCCACTTT. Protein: CASSEIGTGLGPLHF.

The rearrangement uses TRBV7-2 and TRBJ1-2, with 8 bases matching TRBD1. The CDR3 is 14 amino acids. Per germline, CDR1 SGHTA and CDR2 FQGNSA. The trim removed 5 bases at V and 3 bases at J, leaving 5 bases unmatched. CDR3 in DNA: TGTGCCAGCAGCCCCCGACAGGGGTACTATGGCTACACCTTC. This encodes CASSPRQGYYGYTF.

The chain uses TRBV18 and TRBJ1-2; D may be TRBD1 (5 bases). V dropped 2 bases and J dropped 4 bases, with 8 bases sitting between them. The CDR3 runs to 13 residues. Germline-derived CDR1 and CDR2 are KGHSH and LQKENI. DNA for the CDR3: TGTGCCAGCTCACCAGGCAGGGTCTATGGCTACACCTTC. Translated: CASSPGRVYGYTF.

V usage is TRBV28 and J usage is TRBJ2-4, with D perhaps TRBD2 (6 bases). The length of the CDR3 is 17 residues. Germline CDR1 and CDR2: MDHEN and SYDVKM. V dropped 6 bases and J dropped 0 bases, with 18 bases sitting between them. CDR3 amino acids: CASRGGIIAAAKNIQYF. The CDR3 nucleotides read TGTGCCAGCAGAGGAGGCATTATAGCGGCAGCCAAAAACATTCAGTACTTC. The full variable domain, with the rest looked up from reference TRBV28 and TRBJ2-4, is DVKVTQSSRYLVKRTGEKVFLECVQDMDHENMFWYRQDPGLGLRLIYFSYDVKMKEKGDIPEGYSVSREKKERFSLILESASTNQTSMYLCASRGGIIAAAKNIQYFGAGTRLSVL.

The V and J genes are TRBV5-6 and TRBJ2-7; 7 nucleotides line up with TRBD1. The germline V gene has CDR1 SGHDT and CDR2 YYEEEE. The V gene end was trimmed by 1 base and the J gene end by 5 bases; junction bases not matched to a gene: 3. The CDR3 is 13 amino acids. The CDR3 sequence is CASSLMTGNEQYF. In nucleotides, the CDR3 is TGTGCCAGCAGCTTGATGACAGGGAACGAGCAGTACTTC.

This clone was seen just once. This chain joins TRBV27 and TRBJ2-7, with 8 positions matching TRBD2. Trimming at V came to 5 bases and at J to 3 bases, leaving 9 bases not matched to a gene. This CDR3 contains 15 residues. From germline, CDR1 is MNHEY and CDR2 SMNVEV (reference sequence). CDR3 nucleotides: TGTGCCAGCAGTGCCCGGACTAGCAAGGTCTACGAGCAGTACTTC. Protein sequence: CASSARTSKVYEQYF.

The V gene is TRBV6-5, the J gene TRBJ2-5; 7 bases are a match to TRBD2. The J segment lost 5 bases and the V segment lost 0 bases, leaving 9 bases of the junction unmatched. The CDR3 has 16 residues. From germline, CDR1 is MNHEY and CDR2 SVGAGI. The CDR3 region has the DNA TGTGCCAGCAGTTACTCATCAACGGGGGGAACGGAGACCCAGTACTTC. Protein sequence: CASSYSSTGGTETQYF.

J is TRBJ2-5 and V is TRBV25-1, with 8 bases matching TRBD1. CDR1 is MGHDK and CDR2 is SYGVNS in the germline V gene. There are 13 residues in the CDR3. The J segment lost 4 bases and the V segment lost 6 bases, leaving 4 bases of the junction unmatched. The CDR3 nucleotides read TGTGCCAGCAGGAGGACAGGGACAGAGACCCAGTACTTC. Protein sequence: CASRRTGTETQYF. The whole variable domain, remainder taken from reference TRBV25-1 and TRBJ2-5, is EADIYQTPRYLVIGTGKKITLECSQTMGHDKMYWYQQDPGMELHLIHYSYGVNSTEKGDLSSESTVSRIRTEHFPLTLESARPSHTSQYLCASRRTGTETQYFGPGTRLLVL.

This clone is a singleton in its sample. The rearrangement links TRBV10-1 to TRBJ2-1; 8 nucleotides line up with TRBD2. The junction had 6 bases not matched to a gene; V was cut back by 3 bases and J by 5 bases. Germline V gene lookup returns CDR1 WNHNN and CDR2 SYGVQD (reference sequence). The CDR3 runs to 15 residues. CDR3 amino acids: CASSDGGGIDNEQFF. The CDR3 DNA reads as TGCGCCAGCAGTGATGGCGGGGGGATCGACAATGAGCAGTTCTTC.

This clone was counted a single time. Here the CDR3 reads CASSPNLGDTQYF. CDR3 coding DNA: TGTGCCAGCAGCCCGAACCTCGGAGATACGCAGTATTTT. The chain uses TRBV4-2 and TRBJ2-3, with D unclear. The length of the CDR3 is 13 residues. Germline V lookup: CDR1 LGHNA, CDR2 YNFKEQ. Between the trimmed V and J ends, which lost 4 bases and 5 bases, there was a span of 10 bases.

The DNA for the CDR3 is TGTGCCTGGAGTGCACTAGCGGGGGGACGCACAGATACGCAGTATTTT. This gives the protein CAWSALAGGRTDTQYF. The chain employs TRBV30 and TRBJ2-3, with 12 bases fitting TRBD2. CDR3 size: 16 residues. V lost 1 base to trimming and J lost 1 base; unmatched junction nucleotides: 3. CDR1 GTSNPN and CDR2 SVGIG come from the germline V gene (reference sequence).

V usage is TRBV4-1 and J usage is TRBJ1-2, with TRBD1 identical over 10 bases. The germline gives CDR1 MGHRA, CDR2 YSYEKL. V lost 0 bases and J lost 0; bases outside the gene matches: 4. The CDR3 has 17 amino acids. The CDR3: CASSQDRQGASNYGYTF. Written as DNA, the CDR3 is TGCGCCAGCAGCCAAGATCGACAGGGGGCCTCTAACTATGGCTACACCTTC.

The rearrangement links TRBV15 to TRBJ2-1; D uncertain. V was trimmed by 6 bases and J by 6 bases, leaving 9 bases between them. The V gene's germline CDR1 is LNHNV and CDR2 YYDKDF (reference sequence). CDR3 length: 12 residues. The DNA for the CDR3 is TGTGCCACCAGTGTCAGACTCAATGAGCAGTTCTTC. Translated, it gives CATSVRLNEQFF. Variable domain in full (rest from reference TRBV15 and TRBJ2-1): DAMVIQNPRYQVTQFGKPVTLSCSQTLNHNVMYWYQQKSSQAPKLLFHYYDKDFNNEADTPDNFQSRRPNTSFCFLDIRSPGLGDTAMYLCATSVRLNEQFFGPGTRLTVL.